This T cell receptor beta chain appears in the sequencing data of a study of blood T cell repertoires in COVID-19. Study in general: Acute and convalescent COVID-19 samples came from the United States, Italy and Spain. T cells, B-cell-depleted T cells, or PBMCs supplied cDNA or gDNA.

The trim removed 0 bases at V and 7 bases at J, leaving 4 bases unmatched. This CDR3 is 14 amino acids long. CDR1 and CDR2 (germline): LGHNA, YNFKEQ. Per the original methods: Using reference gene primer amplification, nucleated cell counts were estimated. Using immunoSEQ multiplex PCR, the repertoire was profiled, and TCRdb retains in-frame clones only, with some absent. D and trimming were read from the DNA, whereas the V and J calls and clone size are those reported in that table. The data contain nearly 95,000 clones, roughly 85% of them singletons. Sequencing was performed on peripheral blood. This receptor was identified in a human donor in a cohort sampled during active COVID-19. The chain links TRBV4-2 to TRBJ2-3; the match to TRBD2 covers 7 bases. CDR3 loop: CASSQEGGGYTQYF. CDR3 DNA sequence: TGTGCCAGCAGCCAAGAGGGGGGGGGTTATACGCAGTATTTT.